This T cell receptor (beta chain) appears in the sequencing data of a study of T cell responses to AZD1222 COVID-19 vaccine. Findings and caveats of the study: Baseline seropositives among AZD1222 recipients totaled only 5 to 7.

The CDR3 is made up of 13 amino acids. V lost 11 bases to trimming and J lost 10 bases, with 18 bases between them. CDR1 is ENHRY, CDR2 SYGVKD, per germline. As to this clone: Antigen specificity is unknown.

Profiling relied on immunoSEQ multiplex PCR, and the TCRdb table lists in-frame clones only, not all of them. The data hold approximately 130,000 clones, with 80% to 90% observed a single time. The V gene is TRBV10-3, the J gene TRBJ1-6; tentatively, D is TRBD1 (5 bases). The clonotype was recovered from an adult who received the AZD1222 COVID-19 vaccine. This specimen was peripheral blood, taken 28 days after the second AZD1222 dose. The CDR3 reads CAHRAGPGSPLHF. Written as DNA, the CDR3 is TGTGCCCATAGGGCGGGACCAGGGTCACCCCTCCACTTT.